One and the same sample provided the 22 T cell receptor beta chains below, sequenced in a study of T cells in Graves' hyperthyroidism and ophthalmopathy. Amplification of TCR beta CDR3 regions used RNA as the template. Carried out on the TCR CDR3, a first-round RT-PCR used the HTBI primer set. One entry per CDR3 protein results from TCRdb running MiXCR on the multiplex PCR reads. Altogether over 700,000 distinct CDR3 sequences are present, roughly 32% being singletons, with the ten largest covering roughly 30%. The sequenced sample was blood. These receptors came from a middle-aged woman with Graves' hyperthyroidism.

This chain links TRBV24-1 with TRBJ2-7; D unclear. CDR1 KGHDR and CDR2 SFDVKD come from the germline V gene. The CDR3 consists of 14 residues. The V end was cut by 0 bases, the J end by 7 bases, with 12 bases between. The CDR3: CATSDLWRSGEQYF. The CDR3 nucleotides are TGTGCCACCAGTGATTTGTGGCGATCCGGGGAGCAGTACTTC.

The J gene is TRBJ2-7, the V gene TRBV11-2; D is possibly TRBD1 or TRBD2 (5 bases each). The length of the CDR3 is 15 residues. Trimming took 5 bases from V and 3 from J, leaving 17 bases between them. Germline CDR1 is SGHAT and CDR2 is FQNNGV. This CDR3 reads CASSPSGTYGYEQYF. DNA of the CDR3: TGTGCCAGCAGCCCCTCCGGGACGTACGGCTACGAGCAGTACTTC. The whole variable domain, remainder taken from reference TRBV11-2 and TRBJ2-7, is EAGVAQSPRYKIIEKRQSVAFWCNPISGHATLYWYQQILGQGPKLLIQFQNNGVVDDSQLPKDRFSAERLKGVDSTLKIQPAKLEDSAVYLCASSPSGTYGYEQYFGPGTRLTVT.

Many counts were recorded for this clonotype. The CDR3, as DNA: TGCGCCAGCAGCCAAGCGACCGAAGGGGCTAACTATGGCTACACCTTC. Protein product: CASSQATEGANYGYTF. This sequence joins TRBV4-1 and TRBJ1-2; tentatively, D is TRBD1 (5 bases). The germline V and J ends were trimmed by 1 base and 0 bases, with 12 bases remaining between them. Germline CDR1 reads MGHRA; CDR2 reads YSYEKL. The CDR3 has 16 residues.

The J gene is TRBJ2-7, the V gene TRBV29-1; possibly TRBD1 for D (5 bases). CDR1 SQVTM and CDR2 ANQGSEA come from the germline V gene. The CDR3 extends over 12 amino acids. The V end was cut by 2 bases, the J end by 6 bases, with 11 bases between. Here the CDR3 reads CSVESGAREQYF. The DNA for the CDR3 is TGCAGCGTTGAAAGTGGGGCGCGCGAGCAGTACTTC.

The chain joins TRBV3-1 to TRBJ2-7; a weak D match, TRBD2 (6 bases). Deletions cut 2 bases from V and 5 bases from J, with 22 bases between. Germline V gene sequence: CDR1 LGHDT, CDR2 YNNKEL (reference sequence). The CDR3 length is 17 residues. The CDR3 DNA follows: TGTGCCAGCAGCCAACGTTTCGGGGGTGCCACTAACAACGAGCAGTACTTC. Its translation is CASSQRFGGATNNEQYF.

This clonotype was observed at least ten times. The chain joins TRBV7-2 to TRBJ1-1; unclear D gene. The germline V and J ends were trimmed by 1 base and 8 bases, with 17 bases remaining between them. This CDR3 has 15 residues. From germline, CDR1 is SGHTA and CDR2 FQGNSA. CDR3 protein: CASSLGRTALPEAFF. CDR3 sequence (DNA): TGTGCCAGCAGCTTAGGGAGGACGGCCTTACCCGAAGCTTTCTTT.

The chain employs TRBV20-1 and TRBJ2-2, with D uncertain. Deletions cut 0 bases from V and 4 bases from J, with 9 bases between. Per the germline V gene, CDR1 is DFQATT and CDR2 is SNEGSKA (reference sequence). The CDR3 is 14 amino acids. CDR3 loop: CSARDFRRTGELFF. The CDR3 DNA sequence: TGCAGTGCTAGAGATTTCCGTCGCACCGGGGAGCTGTTTTTT.

Comment on this clonotype: An end of the junction differs from the germline gene, which may be a read error. This chain joins TRBV12-3 or TRBV12-4 and TRBJ2-7; 7 bases line up with TRBD2. The CDR3 loop spans 15 amino acids. CDR3 sequence reads: CASSLRGSGSYGQYF. As DNA, the CDR3 is TGTGCCAGCAGTTTGCGGGGGTCGGGGTCCTACGGGCAGTACTTC.

This clonotype occurred many times. The chain carries TRBV7-2 and TRBJ2-5; tentatively, D is TRBD1 (6 bases). Trimming removed 5 bases at V and 2 bases at J, with 12 bases between. From germline, CDR1 is SGHTA and CDR2 FQGNSA. CDR3 length equals 14 residues. The CDR3 DNA reads as TGTGCCAGCAGCCTCAGGGGTCTTCAAGAGACCCAGTACTTC. As protein: CASSLRGLQETQYF.

The V and J genes are TRBV7-9 and TRBJ2-7; D is unresolved. V lost 1 base and J lost 6, with 7 bases in between. The CDR3 loop spans 12 amino acids. Germline CDR1 SEHNR, CDR2 FQNEAQ (reference sequence). This CDR3 reads CASSLGQIEQYF. CDR3 nucleotide sequence: TGTGCCAGCAGCTTAGGGCAGATCGAGCAGTACTTC.

In regard to this clonotype: A junction end diverges from the germline sequence, so it may reflect a read error. This chain uses TRBV7-9 with TRBJ1-2, with a weak D call TRBD1 (5 bases). The CDR3 has 21 residues. The germline CDR1 and CDR2 sequences are SEHNR and FQNEAQ (reference sequence). As DNA, the CDR3 is TGTGCCAGCAGCTTCTCCCAGTCCGGTTGGGGCCGAACTCTAGCTAACCATGGCTACACCTTC. This sequence encodes CASSFSQSGWGRTLANHGYTF. The entire variable domain, with the rest obtained from reference TRBV7-9 and TRBJ1-2, is as follows: DTGVSQNPRHKITKRGQNVTFRCDPISEHNRLYWYRQTLGQGPEFLTYFQNEAQLEKSRLLSDRFSAERPKGSFSTLEIQRTEQGDSAMYLCASSFSQSGWGRTLANHGYTFGSGTRLTVV.

This chain joins TRBV7-2 and TRBJ2-2; D remains ambiguous. The germline gives CDR1 SGHTA, CDR2 FQGNSA. V was pared by 3 bases and J by 2 bases, with 10 bases between. The CDR3 has 15 amino acids. Written as DNA, the CDR3 is TGTGCCAGCAGCTTGAGAAGGGAAAACACCGGGGAGCTGTTTTTT. It codes for CASSLRRENTGELFF.

The chain links TRBV6-1 to TRBJ2-7; 7 bases agree with TRBD1. Germline values: CDR1 MNHNS, CDR2 SASEGT. The CDR3 is 14 amino acids. V was pared by 5 bases and J by 4 bases, with 8 bases of the junction left unmatched. CDR3: CASSIRDSPYEQYF. CDR3 nucleotide sequence: TGTGCCAGCAGTATCCGGGACAGTCCATACGAGCAGTACTTC.

The sample holds many counts of this clonotype. This rearrangement joins TRBV7-2 to TRBJ1-1; D is unclear. The ends were cut back, 5 bases at V and 3 bases at J, with 16 bases in the middle. This CDR3 has 15 amino acids. Germline V gene data show CDR1 as SGHTA and CDR2 as FQGNSA. This chain's CDR3 is CASSPQWRRDTEAFF. The CDR3 DNA follows: TGTGCCAGCAGCCCGCAGTGGAGGAGGGACACTGAAGCTTTCTTT. Using reference TRBV7-2 and TRBJ1-1 for the parts outside the CDR3, the full variable domain is GAGVSQSPSNKVTEKGKDVELRCDPISGHTALYWYRQSLGQGLEFLIYFQGNSAPDKSGLPSDRFSAERTGGSVSTLTIQRTQQEDSAVYLCASSPQWRRDTEAFFGQGTRLTVV.

The V and J genes are TRBV6-2 or TRBV6-3 and TRBJ1-5; D gene ambiguous. Germline lookup yields CDR1 MNHEY and CDR2 SVGEGT. Trimming removed 0 bases at V and 6 bases at J, with 12 bases between. The CDR3 loop spans 15 amino acids. The CDR3 region has the DNA TGTGCCAGCAGTTACTCGATCGTGGGGTTTCAGCCCCAGCATTTT. Translating gives CASSYSIVGFQPQHF.

The chain is built from TRBV10-3 and TRBJ2-7, with 10 bases lining up with TRBD1. From germline, CDR1 is ENHRY and CDR2 SYGVKD. The CDR3 extends over 15 amino acids. The V and J ends lost 10 bases and 5 bases, in that order; junction bases with no gene match: 14. CDR3 DNA: TGTGCCAGCAGCCAGGGACAGGGGAAAAGGAACGAGCAGTACTTC. Translated, it gives CASSQGQGKRNEQYF.

This clonotype has ten or more counts. The V gene is TRBV13, the J gene TRBJ1-4; the D gene is possibly TRBD1 (6 bases). The CDR3 runs to 15 residues. V lost 5 bases to trimming and J lost 7 bases, with 17 bases between them. Germline V gene sequence: CDR1 PRHDT, CDR2 FYEKMQ (reference sequence). CDR3 DNA sequence: TGTGCCAGCAGCCACAAGGACAGAACGGGTGAAAAACTGTTTTTT. The encoded protein is CASSHKDRTGEKLFF. Full variable domain (remainder filled in from reference TRBV13 and TRBJ1-4): AAGVIQSPRHLIKEKRETATLKCYPIPRHDTVYWYQQGPGQDPQFLISFYEKMQSDKGSIPDRFSAQQFSDYHSELNMSSLELGDSALYFCASSHKDRTGEKLFFGSGTQLSVL.

V gene TRBV24-1 combines with J gene TRBJ2-5; TRBD1 agrees at 9 bases. The V gene's germline CDR1 is KGHDR and CDR2 SFDVKD. CDR3 length: 13 amino acids. With 4 bases clipped from V and 5 bases from J, the junction kept 1 base outside the gene matches. The CDR3 sequence is CATSETGGETQYF. DNA for the CDR3: TGTGCCACCAGTGAGACAGGGGGTGAGACCCAGTACTTC.

This clonotype was counted only a few times. This chain links TRBV6-1 with TRBJ2-5, with 8 positions matching TRBD2. The germline V gene encodes CDR1 MNHNS and CDR2 SASEGT. With V trimmed by 5 bases and J by 4 bases, 9 bases remained unmatched. The CDR3 has 15 residues. This CDR3 reads CASSWSGRSGETQYF. In DNA form, the CDR3 reads TGTGCCAGCAGTTGGAGCGGGAGATCGGGAGAGACCCAGTACTTC.

Only one count was recorded for this clonotype. This chain connects TRBV7-9 to TRBJ2-5; D may be TRBD1 (6 bases). CDR1 and CDR2 from the germline V gene are SEHNR and FQNEAQ (reference sequence). The CDR3 has 14 amino acids. Trimming removed 3 bases from V and 5 bases from J, with 13 bases in between. CDR3 region: CASSFPGQGETQYF. CDR3 DNA sequence: TGTGCCAGCAGCTTTCCGGGGCAGGGGGAGACCCAGTACTTC.

This CDR3 reads CSVKRGLRAFF. The DNA of the CDR3 is TGCAGCGTCAAAAGGGGGCTGCGGGCTTTCTTT. The V call is TRBV29-1, the J call TRBJ1-1, with 7 bases that match TRBD1. The CDR3 is 11 residues long. The V gene end was trimmed by 6 bases and the J gene end by 11 bases; junction bases not matched to a gene: 9. In germline, CDR1 is SQVTM, CDR2 ANQGSEA.

This clonotype was counted between two and nine times. J is TRBJ1-4 and V is TRBV5-6; D gene unclear. With 5 bases removed from V and 5 bases from J, the gap between germline ends came to 10 bases. From germline, CDR1 is SGHDT and CDR2 YYEEEE. The CDR3 length is 13 residues. The DNA for the CDR3 is TGTGCCAGCAGTTCACAGCTCAATGAAAAACTGTTTTTT. Amino acids: CASSSQLNEKLFF.